These 28 T cell receptor beta chains share one sample of origin, sequenced in a study of Graves' ophthalmopathy and Graves' hyperthyroidism. Transcripts of RNA were the source for amplifying TCR beta CDR3 regions. An initial RT-PCR round employing HTBI primers preceded a second-round multiplex PCR. MiXCR, applied by TCRdb to the multiplex PCR reads, yields one record per CDR3 protein. The sample has under 350,000 distinct CDR3 sequences, roughly 16% seen once. The sequenced sample was peripheral blood. These receptors all stem from an adult man with Graves' ophthalmopathy.

This clonotype was picked up many times. The rearrangement links TRBV10-3 to TRBJ2-7; the match to TRBD1 covers 8 bases. The CDR3 totals 11 residues. The trim removed 11 bases at V and 7 bases at J, leaving 7 bases unmatched. Germline assignment: CDR1 ENHRY and CDR2 SYGVKD. The CDR3: CAVGTGGEQYF. DNA of the CDR3: TGTGCCGTGGGGACAGGAGGTGAGCAGTACTTC.

This clonotype has at least ten counts. This chain joins TRBV9 and TRBJ2-7, with 9 bases identical to TRBD2. This CDR3 comprises 16 residues. J was trimmed by 0 bases and V by 4 bases; bases with no gene match: 8. The V gene's germline CDR1 is SGDLS and CDR2 YYNGEE. The CDR3: CASSPSSGSNSYEQYF. CDR3 nucleotide sequence: TGTGCCAGCAGCCCAAGTAGCGGGAGCAACTCCTACGAGCAGTACTTC.

This clonotype was detected many times. The chain combines TRBV4-1 with TRBJ1-6; 7 bases line up with TRBD1. V dropped 1 base and J dropped 9; count of bases not matched to a gene: 3. CDR1 MGHRA and CDR2 YSYEKL come from the germline V gene. The CDR3 has 14 amino acids. CDR3 region: CASSQVQGSSPLHF. The CDR3 coding sequence is TGCGCCAGCAGCCAAGTACAGGGGAGTTCACCCCTCCACTTT.

This clonotype has at least ten counts. This rearrangement joins TRBV11-1 to TRBJ2-3; tentatively, D is TRBD1 (7 bases). The V gene's germline CDR1 is SGHAT and CDR2 FQDESV (reference sequence). CDR3 length equals 15 residues. Trimming shortened V by 5 bases and J by 3 bases, and 15 bases separated the two germline ends. The CDR3 protein is CASSTRDRQTDTQYF. The CDR3 DNA sequence: TGTGCCAGCAGCACGCGGGACAGACAAACAGATACGCAGTATTTT. Combining the CDR3 with reference TRBV11-1 and TRBJ2-3 gives the whole variable domain EAEVAQSPRYKITEKSQAVAFWCDPISGHATLYWYRQILGQGPELLVQFQDESVVDDSQLPKDRFSAERLKGVDSTLKIQPAELGDSAMYLCASSTRDRQTDTQYFGPGTRLTVL.

Many counts were recorded for this clonotype. The chain has TRBV19 and TRBJ1-1; D gene ambiguous. Looked up from germline, CDR1 is LNHDA and CDR2 is SQIVND (reference sequence). V dropped 5 bases and J dropped 1 base, with 17 bases sitting between them. The CDR3 loop spans 16 amino acids. CDR3: CASSYRSGRTNTEAFF. The CDR3 coding sequence is TGTGCCAGTAGTTACCGGTCGGGCAGGACGAACACTGAAGCTTTCTTT.

This clonotype showed up many times. The chain employs TRBV5-1 and TRBJ2-5, with TRBD2 identical over 10 bases. Trimming at V came to 3 bases and at J to 1 base, leaving 6 bases not matched to a gene. CDR3 length: 16 amino acids. Germline CDR1 reads SGHRS; CDR2 reads YFSETQ. Here the CDR3 DNA reads TGCGCCAGCAGCTCTGGGGGACTAGCGAGCCAAGAGACCCAGTACTTC. Translation: CASSSGGLASQETQYF.

This clonotype was recorded many times. The chain employs TRBV6-1 and TRBJ1-1, with D possibly being TRBD1 (5 bases). This CDR3 has 13 amino acids. The germline gives CDR1 MNHNS, CDR2 SASEGT. Trimming took 10 bases from V and 0 from J, leaving 12 bases between them. CDR3 sequence reads: CATSRALNTEAFF. The CDR3, as DNA: TGTGCCACAAGCAGGGCGTTGAACACTGAAGCTTTCTTT.

Many counts were recorded for this clonotype. This chain joins TRBV7-9 and TRBJ1-1, with 7 nucleotides matching TRBD1. The trim removed 5 bases at V and 5 bases at J, leaving 8 bases unmatched. This CDR3 is built from 14 residues. The germline V gene encodes CDR1 SEHNR and CDR2 FQNEAQ (reference sequence). For the CDR3, the DNA is TGTGCCAGCAGCCTAGGGGGCTCGGTTACTGAAGCTTTCTTT. Its translation is CASSLGGSVTEAFF.

This clonotype was detected ten times or more. The chain recombines TRBV30 with TRBJ2-3, with D possibly matching TRBD2 (6 bases). The V end lost 4 bases, the J end lost 5 bases, and 10 bases lay between the germline ends. Germline CDR1 is GTSNPN and CDR2 is SVGIG (reference sequence). The CDR3 runs to 12 residues. The CDR3 DNA sequence: TGTGCCTGGACCCAGGGAGGAGATACGCAGTATTTT. This translates into CAWTQGGDTQYF.

There are many counts of this clonotype. CDR3 DNA sequence: TGTGCCAGCAGCCAAGAATTGGTGGGGTCTTATGGCTACACCTTC. It yields the protein CASSQELVGSYGYTF. The chain employs TRBV4-2 and TRBJ1-2; no firm D call. The CDR3 sequence is 15 residues long. Trimming left V 0 bases short and J 5 bases short, with 13 bases between. The germline V gene has CDR1 LGHNA and CDR2 YNFKEQ.

As for this clonotype: A much bigger clone sits one base away, suggesting this may be a read error. The chain recombines TRBV10-3 with TRBJ2-2, with TRBD2 matching over 11 bases. The germline gives CDR1 ENHRY, CDR2 SYGVKD. This CDR3 is built from 18 residues. CDR3 amino acids: CATSVSGSGGAGTGELFF. The CDR3 DNA reads TGTGCCACCAGTGTTTCAGGTAGCGGGGGGGCCGGCACCGGGGAGCTGTTTTTT.

The V gene is TRBV5-1, the J gene TRBJ2-7, with 7 bases matching TRBD2. Germline values: CDR1 SGHRS, CDR2 YFSETQ. Unmatched junction bases numbered 11, after V lost 5 bases and J lost 3 bases. The CDR3 has 15 residues. The CDR3 nucleotides are TGCGCCAGCAGACCCAGTGGGACTACGTACTACGAGCAGTACTTC. Its protein product is CASRPSGTTYYEQYF.

This clonotype occurred many times. The chain recombines TRBV4-2 with TRBJ1-2, with a tentative D call TRBD1 (6 bases). Germline loops: CDR1 LGHNA, CDR2 YNFKEQ. The V gene lost 0 bases and the J gene lost 8 bases, with 19 bases spanning the gap. CDR3 length: 16 amino acids. CDR3 DNA: TGTGCCAGCAGCCAAGACCCGGGGGGCCGCACTAGGGGCTACACCTTC. It yields the protein CASSQDPGGRTRGYTF.

Only a few counts were recorded for this clonotype. A much larger clone lies one base from this, so it may be a read error. The V gene is TRBV6-5, the J gene TRBJ1-2, with TRBD1 matching 10 bases. This CDR3 is 15 amino acids long. Germline values: CDR1 MNHEY, CDR2 SVGAGI. The CDR3 DNA reads as TGTGTCAGCAGTTCAAACCGGGACAGGGGAGATGGCTACACCTTC. Its translation: CVSSSNRDRGDGYTF.

This clonotype was detected ten times or more. The chain links TRBV3-1 to TRBJ2-7; no clear D. This CDR3 contains 15 residues. Germline V gene lookup returns CDR1 LGHDT and CDR2 YNNKEL (reference sequence). V was shortened by 0 bases and J by 0 bases, with 9 bases between the two germline ends. DNA for the CDR3: TGTGCCAGCAGCCAAGACCCTTCGCCCTCCTACGAGCAGTACTTC. The encoded protein is CASSQDPSPSYEQYF.

This clonotype came up many times. The chain has TRBV29-1 and TRBJ1-2; 8 positions agree with TRBD1. The ends lost 2 bases at V and 8 bases at J; junction bases unmatched: 13. CDR1 SQVTM and CDR2 ANQGSEA come from the germline V gene. This CDR3 spans 15 amino acids. The CDR3 loop is CSVERRQDRVGGYTF. The CDR3 nucleotides are TGCAGCGTTGAACGGCGACAGGACAGGGTCGGCGGCTACACCTTC. The variable domain in full, completed from reference TRBV29-1 and TRBJ1-2, reads SAVISQKPSRDICQRGTSLTIQCQVDSQVTMMFWYRQQPGQSLTLIATANQGSEATYESGFVIDKFPISRPNLTFSTLTVSNMSPEDSSIYLCSVERRQDRVGGYTFGSGTRLTVV.

This clonotype was seen many times. The rearrangement joins TRBV30 to TRBJ1-1, with TRBD1 matching over 8 bases. V was pared by 5 bases and J by 3 bases, with 2 bases of the junction left unmatched. The CDR3 extends over 12 amino acids. Germline V gives CDR1 GTSNPN, CDR2 SVGIG (reference sequence). In nucleotides, the CDR3 is TGTGCCTGGGCGGACAGGGACACTGAAGCTTTCTTT. This codes for CAWADRDTEAFF.

This clonotype was seen ten or more times. The chain joins TRBV6-2 or TRBV6-3 to TRBJ1-5; D call uncertain. This CDR3 comprises 13 residues. Trimming removed 8 bases at V and 4 bases at J, with 12 bases between. Looked up from germline, CDR1 is MNHEY and CDR2 is SVGEGT. The CDR3 loop is CASRWENNQPQHF. The CDR3 nucleotides are TGTGCCAGCCGATGGGAAAATAATCAGCCCCAGCATTTT.

This clonotype has at least ten counts. The chain carries TRBV13 and TRBJ1-1, with 7 bases lining up with TRBD1. V shed 4 bases and J 7 bases; nucleotides not matched to a gene: 9. The CDR3 sequence is 14 residues long. CDR1 and CDR2 (germline): PRHDT, FYEKMQ (reference sequence). The CDR3, as DNA: TGTGCCAGCAGCTCTTCAGGGGGGGGGCGTGAAGCTTTCTTT. It is translated as CASSSSGGGREAFF. The full variable domain, in which reference TRBV13 and TRBJ1-1 provide the parts outside the CDR3, is AAGVIQSPRHLIKEKRETATLKCYPIPRHDTVYWYQQGPGQDPQFLISFYEKMQSDKGSIPDRFSAQQFSDYHSELNMSSLELGDSALYFCASSSSGGGREAFFGQGTRLTVV.

This clonotype occurred many times. The chain joins TRBV5-1 to TRBJ2-2; D may be TRBD2 (6 bases). Trimming took off 3 bases at V and 8 bases at J, with 11 bases between the two ends. This CDR3 has 13 residues. Germline lookup yields CDR1 SGHRS and CDR2 YFSETQ. For the CDR3, the DNA is TGCGCCAGCAGCTCCCACGGGACTGGGGAGCTGTTTTTT. Its translation is CASSSHGTGELFF.

The table lists this clonotype with a few counts. The genes are TRBV12-3 or TRBV12-4 and TRBJ1-1; 8 nucleotides agree with TRBD1. The CDR3 is 12 amino acids. Trimming cost V 4 bases and J 11 bases; bases outside gene matches: 6. The CDR3 region is CASSYNRGWAFF. CDR3 bases: TGTGCCAGCAGTTATAACAGGGGGTGGGCTTTCTTT.

As concerns this clonotype: A clone one base away is much larger, so this may be a read error. The final CDR3 position lacks the conserved phenylalanine or tryptophan, pointing to a likely read error. The chain carries TRBV29-1 and TRBJ1-1; D gene ambiguous. There are 13 residues in the CDR3. Trimming pared 4 bases from V and 7 bases from J, leaving 16 bases between. CDR1 is SQVTM and CDR2 is ANQGSEA in the germline V gene. The chain's CDR3 is CSVATGRVGEAFL. The CDR3 DNA is TGCAGCGTTGCCACCGGGAGGGTAGGTGAAGCTTTCCTT.

This clonotype has at least ten counts. The chain employs TRBV6-5 and TRBJ2-3; a possible D gene is TRBD2 (5 bases). Deletions cut 4 bases from V and 3 bases from J, with 11 bases between. Germline-derived CDR1 and CDR2 are MNHEY and SVGAGI. The CDR3 spans 14 residues. The CDR3 nucleotides read TGTGCCAGCAGTTCCTTCACGGGGACAGATACGCAGTATTTT. Protein product: CASSSFTGTDTQYF.

The table lists this clonotype with many counts. The genes are TRBV5-5 and TRBJ1-6; unclear D gene. V was clipped by 4 bases and J by 0 bases, with 17 bases between them. From germline, CDR1 is SGHKS and CDR2 YYEKEE (reference sequence). The CDR3 totals 18 residues. CDR3 nucleotides: TGTGCCAGCAGCCAAACGCCTACCCGATACTCCTATAATTCACCCCTCCACTTT. Its protein product is CASSQTPTRYSYNSPLHF.

The rearrangement uses TRBV12-5 and TRBJ1-1; no definite D call. The CDR3 runs to 15 residues. Between the trimmed V and J ends, which lost 3 bases and 4 bases, there was a span of 15 bases. From germline, CDR1 is LGHNT and CDR2 FRNRAP. The chain's CDR3 is CASGLTGAGSTEAFF. Here the CDR3 DNA reads TGTGCTAGTGGTTTAACCGGCGCGGGGAGCACTGAAGCTTTCTTT.

This clonotype was detected ten times or more. The chain has TRBV19 and TRBJ1-5; 9 bases are shared with TRBD1. This CDR3 has 16 residues. With V trimmed by 1 base and J by 5 bases, 6 bases remained unmatched. CDR1 is LNHDA, CDR2 SQIVND, per germline (reference sequence). The CDR3 sequence: CASSIASDRGYQPQHF. The CDR3 nucleotides read TGTGCCAGTAGTATAGCTTCGGACAGGGGATATCAGCCCCAGCATTTT.

This clonotype was observed at least ten times. The V call is TRBV28, the J call TRBJ2-5; 9 bases line up with TRBD2. Germline CDR1 is MDHEN and CDR2 is SYDVKM. The CDR3 sequence is 14 residues long. V was clipped by 3 bases and J by 5 bases; unmatched bases: 4. CDR3 protein: CASSFGGGAETQYF. The CDR3 DNA follows: TGTGCCAGCAGTTTTGGCGGGGGGGCCGAGACCCAGTACTTC.

This clonotype turned up a few times. The genes are TRBV12-3 or TRBV12-4 and TRBJ2-4, with D perhaps matching TRBD1 or TRBD2 (7 bases each). Trimming took 5 bases from V and 1 from J, leaving 12 bases between them. The CDR3 runs to 15 residues. CDR3 in amino acids: CASSTRGGAKNIQYF. Here the CDR3 DNA reads TGTGCCAGCAGTACCAGGGGGGGGGCCAAAAACATTCAGTACTTC.